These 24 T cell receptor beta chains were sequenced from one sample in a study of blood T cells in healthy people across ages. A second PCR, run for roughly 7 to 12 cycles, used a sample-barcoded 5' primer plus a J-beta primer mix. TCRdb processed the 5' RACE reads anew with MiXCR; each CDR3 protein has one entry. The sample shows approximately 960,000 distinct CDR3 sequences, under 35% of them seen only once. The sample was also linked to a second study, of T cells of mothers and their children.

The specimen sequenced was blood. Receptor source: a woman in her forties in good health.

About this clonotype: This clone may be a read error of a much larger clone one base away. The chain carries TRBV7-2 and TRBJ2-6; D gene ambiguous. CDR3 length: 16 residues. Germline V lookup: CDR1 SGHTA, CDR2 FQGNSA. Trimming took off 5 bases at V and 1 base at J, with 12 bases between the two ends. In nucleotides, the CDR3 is TGTACCAGCAGCAACCTTCACCAGTCTGGGGCCAACGTCCTGACTTTC. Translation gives CTSSNLHQSGANVLTF.

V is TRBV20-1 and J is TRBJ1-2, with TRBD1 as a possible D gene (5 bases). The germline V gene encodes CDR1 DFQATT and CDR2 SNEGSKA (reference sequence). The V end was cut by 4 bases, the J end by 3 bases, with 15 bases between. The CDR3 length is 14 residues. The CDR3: CSAIRPGQDYGYTF. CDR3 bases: TGCAGTGCTATACGGCCGGGGCAGGACTATGGCTACACCTTC.

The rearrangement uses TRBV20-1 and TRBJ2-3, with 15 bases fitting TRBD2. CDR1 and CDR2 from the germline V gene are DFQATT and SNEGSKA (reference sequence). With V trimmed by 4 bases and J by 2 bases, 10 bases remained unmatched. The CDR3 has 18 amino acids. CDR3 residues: CSATVPGLAGGPTDTQYF. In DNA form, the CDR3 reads TGCAGTGCTACGGTCCCGGGACTAGCGGGGGGTCCCACAGATACGCAGTATTTT.

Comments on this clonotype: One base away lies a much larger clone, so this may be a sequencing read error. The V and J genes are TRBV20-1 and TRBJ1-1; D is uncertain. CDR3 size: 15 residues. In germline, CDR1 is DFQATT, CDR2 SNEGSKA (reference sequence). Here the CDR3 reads CSARGYQQMNTEVFF. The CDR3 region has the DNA TGCAGTGCTAGAGGGTACCAGCAAATGAACACTGAAGTTTTCTTT.

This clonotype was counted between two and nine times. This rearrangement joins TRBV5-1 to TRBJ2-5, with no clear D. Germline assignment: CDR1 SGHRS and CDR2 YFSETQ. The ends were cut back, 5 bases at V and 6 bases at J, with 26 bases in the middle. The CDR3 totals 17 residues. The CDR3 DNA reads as TGCGCCAGCAGAAATATTAGCACGAAGAGATTGCAAAAGACCCAGTACTTC. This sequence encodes CASRNISTKRLQKTQYF.

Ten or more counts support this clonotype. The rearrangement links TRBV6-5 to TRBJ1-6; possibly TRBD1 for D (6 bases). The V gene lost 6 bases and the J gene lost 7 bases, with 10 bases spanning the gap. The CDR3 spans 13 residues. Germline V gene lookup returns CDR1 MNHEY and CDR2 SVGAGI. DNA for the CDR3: TGTGCCAGCAGCCCAGGGGTAAATTCACCCCTCCACTTT. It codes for CASSPGVNSPLHF.

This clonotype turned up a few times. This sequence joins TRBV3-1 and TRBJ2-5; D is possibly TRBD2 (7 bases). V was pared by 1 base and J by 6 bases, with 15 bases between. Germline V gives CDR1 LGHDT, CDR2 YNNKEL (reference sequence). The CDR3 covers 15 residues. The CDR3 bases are TGTGCCAGCAGCCAAGTGGGGGGGGCTCGGAAGACCCAGTACTTC. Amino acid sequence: CASSQVGGARKTQYF.

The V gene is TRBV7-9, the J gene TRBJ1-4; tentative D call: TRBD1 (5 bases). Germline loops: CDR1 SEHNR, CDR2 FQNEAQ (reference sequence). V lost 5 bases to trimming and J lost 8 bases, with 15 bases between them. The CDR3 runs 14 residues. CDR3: CASSRAGGGEKLFF. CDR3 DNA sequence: TGTGCCAGCAGCCGTGCAGGCGGGGGGGAAAAACTGTTTTTT. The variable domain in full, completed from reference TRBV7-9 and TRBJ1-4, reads DTGVSQNPRHKITKRGQNVTFRCDPISEHNRLYWYRQTLGQGPEFLTYFQNEAQLEKSRLLSDRFSAERPKGSFSTLEIQRTEQGDSAMYLCASSRAGGGEKLFFGSGTQLSVL.

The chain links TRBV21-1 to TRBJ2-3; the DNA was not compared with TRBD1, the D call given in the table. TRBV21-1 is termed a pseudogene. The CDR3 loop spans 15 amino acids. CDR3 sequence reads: CASSRDRGLWGTQYF. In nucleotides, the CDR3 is TGTGCCAGCAGCCGGGACAGGGGGCTGTGGGGTACGCAGTATTTT.

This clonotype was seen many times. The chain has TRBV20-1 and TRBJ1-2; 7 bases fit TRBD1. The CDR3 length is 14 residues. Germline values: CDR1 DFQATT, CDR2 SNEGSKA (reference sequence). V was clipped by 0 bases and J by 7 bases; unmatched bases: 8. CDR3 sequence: CSARDSTGVSGYTF. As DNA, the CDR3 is TGCAGTGCTAGAGACTCTACAGGGGTCTCTGGCTACACCTTC.

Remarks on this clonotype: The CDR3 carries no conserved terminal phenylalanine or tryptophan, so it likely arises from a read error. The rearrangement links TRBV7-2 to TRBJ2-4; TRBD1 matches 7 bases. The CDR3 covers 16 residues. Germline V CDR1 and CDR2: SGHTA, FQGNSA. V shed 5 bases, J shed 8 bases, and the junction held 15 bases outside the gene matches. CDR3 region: CASSLTPQGIGDIQYC. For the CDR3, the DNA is TGTGCCAGCAGCCTAACCCCACAGGGGATAGGGGACATTCAGTACTGC.

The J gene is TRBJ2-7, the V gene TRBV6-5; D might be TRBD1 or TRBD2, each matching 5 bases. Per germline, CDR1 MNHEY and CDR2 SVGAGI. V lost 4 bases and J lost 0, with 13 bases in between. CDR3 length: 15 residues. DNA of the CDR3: TGTGCCAGCAGTTCCCCCGGGGCCGTCTCCTACGAGCAGTACTTC. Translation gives CASSSPGAVSYEQYF.

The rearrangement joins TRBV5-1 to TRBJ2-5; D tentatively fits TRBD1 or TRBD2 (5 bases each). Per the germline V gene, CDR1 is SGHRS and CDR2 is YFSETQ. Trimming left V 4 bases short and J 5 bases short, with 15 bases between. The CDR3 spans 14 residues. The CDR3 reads CASSSRAGSETQYF. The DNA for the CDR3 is TGCGCCAGCAGCAGCAGGGCGGGTTCGGAGACCCAGTACTTC. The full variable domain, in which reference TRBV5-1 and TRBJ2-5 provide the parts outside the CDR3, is KAGVTQTPRYLIKTRGQQVTLSCSPISGHRSVSWYQQTPGQGLQFLFEYFSETQRNKGNFPGRFSGRQFSNSRSEMNVSTLELGDSALYLCASSSRAGSETQYFGPGTRLLVL.

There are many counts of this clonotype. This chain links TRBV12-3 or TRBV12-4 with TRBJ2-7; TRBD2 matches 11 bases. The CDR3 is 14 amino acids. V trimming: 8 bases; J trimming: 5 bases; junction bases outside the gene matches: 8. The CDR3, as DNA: TGTGCCAGCTCTTATCAGGGACTAGCGGACGAGCAGTACTTC. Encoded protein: CASSYQGLADEQYF.

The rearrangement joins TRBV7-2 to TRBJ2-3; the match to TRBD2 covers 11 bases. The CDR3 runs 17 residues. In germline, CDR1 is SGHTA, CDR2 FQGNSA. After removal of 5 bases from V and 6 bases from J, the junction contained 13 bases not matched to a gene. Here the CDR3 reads CASSPQGLAGGGDTQYF. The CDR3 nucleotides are TGTGCCAGCAGCCCACAGGGCCTAGCGGGGGGCGGGGATACGCAGTATTTT.

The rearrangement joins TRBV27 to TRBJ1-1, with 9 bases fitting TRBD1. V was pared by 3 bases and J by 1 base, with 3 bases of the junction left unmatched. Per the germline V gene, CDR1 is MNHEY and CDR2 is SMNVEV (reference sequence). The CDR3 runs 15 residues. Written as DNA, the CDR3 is TGTGCCAGCAGTTTCGCGGGACAGGGGAACACTGAAGCTTTCTTT. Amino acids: CASSFAGQGNTEAFF.

The CDR3 loop is CASSPGQNTNYGYTF. CDR3 nucleotides: TGCGCCAGCAGCCCCGGACAGAACACTAACTATGGCTACACCTTC. The chain is built from TRBV4-3 and TRBJ1-2; possible D gene TRBD1, 6 bases. CDR1 is LGHNA, CDR2 YSLEER, per germline. V lost 4 bases to trimming and J lost 0 bases, with 12 bases between them. This CDR3 comprises 15 residues.

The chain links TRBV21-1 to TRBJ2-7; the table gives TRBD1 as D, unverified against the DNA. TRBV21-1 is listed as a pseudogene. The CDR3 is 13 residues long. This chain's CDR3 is CASSKGCGAEQYF. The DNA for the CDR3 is TGTGCCAGCAGCAAAGGATGTGGGGCCGAGCAGTACTTC.

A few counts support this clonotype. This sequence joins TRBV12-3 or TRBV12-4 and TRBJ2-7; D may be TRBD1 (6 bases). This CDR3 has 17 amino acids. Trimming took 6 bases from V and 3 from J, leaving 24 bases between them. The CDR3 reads CASSPTPDRFRFYEQYF. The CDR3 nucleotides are TGTGCCAGCAGCCCAACCCCGGACAGATTCCGATTCTACGAGCAGTACTTC.

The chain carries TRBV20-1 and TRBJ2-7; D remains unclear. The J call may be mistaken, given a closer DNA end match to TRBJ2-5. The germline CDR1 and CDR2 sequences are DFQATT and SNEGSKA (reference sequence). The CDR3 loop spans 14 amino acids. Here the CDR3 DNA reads TGCAGTGCTACAGGCTCGAGATCATCGGAGACCCAGTACTTC. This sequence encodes CSATGSRSSETQYF.

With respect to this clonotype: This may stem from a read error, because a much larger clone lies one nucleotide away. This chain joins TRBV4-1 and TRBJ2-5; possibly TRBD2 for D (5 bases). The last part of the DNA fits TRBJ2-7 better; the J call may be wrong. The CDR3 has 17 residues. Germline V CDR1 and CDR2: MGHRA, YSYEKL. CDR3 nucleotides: TGCACCAGCAGCCAAGACGAGGGTAGGGTTGGGGCCTACGAGCAGTACTTC. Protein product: CTSSQDEGRVGAYEQYF.

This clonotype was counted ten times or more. Here the CDR3 DNA reads TGTGCCAGCAGCATCTCCGGGACTAGCGGGGAGAAGGAGACCCAGTACTTC. As protein: CASSISGTSGEKETQYF. J is TRBJ2-5 and V is TRBV9, with TRBD2 identical over 13 bases. Losses at the gene ends were 4 bases for V and 5 bases for J; bases not matched to a gene: 11. Germline V gives CDR1 SGDLS, CDR2 YYNGEE. This CDR3 spans 17 amino acids. The complete variable domain, with remaining parts taken from reference TRBV9 and TRBJ2-5, reads DSGVTQTPKHLITATGQRVTLRCSPRSGDLSVYWYQQSLDQGLQFLIQYYNGEERAKGNILERFSAQQFPDLHSELNLSSLELGDSALYFCASSISGTSGEKETQYFGPGTRLLVL.

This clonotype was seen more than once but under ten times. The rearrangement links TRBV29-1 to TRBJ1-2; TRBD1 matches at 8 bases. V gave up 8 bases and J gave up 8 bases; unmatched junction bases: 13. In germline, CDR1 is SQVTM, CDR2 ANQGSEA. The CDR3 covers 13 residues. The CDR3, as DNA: TGCAGCTATGGGACAGGCGCTTTAGAGGGCTACACCTTC. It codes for CSYGTGALEGYTF.

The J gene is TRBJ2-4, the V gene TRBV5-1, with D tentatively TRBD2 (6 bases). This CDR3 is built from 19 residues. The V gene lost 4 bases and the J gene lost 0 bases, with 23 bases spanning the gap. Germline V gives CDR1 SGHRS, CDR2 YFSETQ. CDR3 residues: CASSPGPGTGRVAKNIQYF. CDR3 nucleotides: TGCGCCAGCAGCCCGGGTCCCGGGACTGGCAGAGTAGCCAAAAACATTCAGTACTTC.